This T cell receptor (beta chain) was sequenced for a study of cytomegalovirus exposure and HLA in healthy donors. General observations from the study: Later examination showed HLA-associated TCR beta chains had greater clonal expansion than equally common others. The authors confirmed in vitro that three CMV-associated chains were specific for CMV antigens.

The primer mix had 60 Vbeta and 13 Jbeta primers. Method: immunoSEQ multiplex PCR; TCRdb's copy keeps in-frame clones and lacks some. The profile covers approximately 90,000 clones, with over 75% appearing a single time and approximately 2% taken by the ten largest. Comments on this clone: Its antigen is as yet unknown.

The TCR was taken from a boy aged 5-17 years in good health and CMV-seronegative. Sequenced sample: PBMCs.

The CDR3 spells CASSYDGSGGYGYTF. CDR3 nucleotide sequence: TGTGCCAGCAGTTATGACGGCAGCGGGGGGTATGGCTACACCTTC. This chain uses TRBV6-5 with TRBJ1-2, with D maybe TRBD1 (5 bases). There are 15 residues in the CDR3. V was shortened by 3 bases and J by 5 bases, with 16 bases between the two germline ends. Germline V gives CDR1 MNHEY, CDR2 SVGAGI.